The following is a T cell receptor (beta chain) sequence with its context. The antigen is undetermined. Expressed TCRB transcripts were sequenced after all isolated RNA was converted to cDNA. Method: immunoSEQ multiplex PCR; TCRdb's copy keeps in-frame clones and lacks some. The sample records 400,000 to 600,000 clones, roughly 30% being singletons. This specimen comes from a study of beta chain features in type 1 diabetes. Overall study: Summed over all samples, the examined sorted cells came to 90 million to 120 million.

Germline CDR1 reads MDHEN; CDR2 reads SYDVKM. Trimming cost V 6 bases and J 7 bases; bases outside gene matches: 7. The CDR3 has 14 amino acids. Each of the CD4+ naive, central memory, regulatory and stem cell-like memory populations was sorted via CD45RO/CCR7/CD25/CD127/CD95/CD27. Study-wide results and caveats: For patients, the naive, central memory and Treg TCRB repertoires appeared more alike than for healthy donors. There was no resolution here of whether HLA type influences TCRB rearrangement.

The receptor's source is a man between 18 and 35 years old in good health. Sequenced: naive CD4+ T cells from blood. The chain links TRBV28 to TRBJ2-2, with TRBD2 matching 8 bases. CDR3 sequence (DNA): TGTGCCAGCAGGAAAGGACTAGCAAACGGGGAGCTGTTTTTT. It specifies CASRKGLANGELFF. The whole variable domain, remainder taken from reference TRBV28 and TRBJ2-2, is DVKVTQSSRYLVKRTGEKVFLECVQDMDHENMFWYRQDPGLGLRLIYFSYDVKMKEKGDIPEGYSVSREKKERFSLILESASTNQTSMYLCASRKGLANGELFFGEGSRLTVL.